These 19 T cell receptor beta chains were sequenced from one sample in a study of T cell responses to AZD1222 COVID-19 vaccine. Data came from immunoSEQ multiplex PCR; TCRdb stores just in-frame clones and leaves some out. The sample contains some 130,000 clones, roughly 90% of which appear only once. Specimen: peripheral blood, collected on day 0 of AZD1222 vaccination. These receptors all come from an adult in good health.

This chain connects TRBV19 to TRBJ2-7, with 8 bases fitting TRBD2. V lost 5 bases and J lost 9; bases outside the gene matches: 18. This CDR3 contains 16 residues. The V gene's germline CDR1 is LNHDA and CDR2 SQIVND (reference sequence). CDR3 DNA: TGTGCCAGTAGTCCCCGGGGGGGGACGGATCCTAAGGGGCAGTACTTC. Its protein is CASSPRGGTDPKGQYF.

The rearrangement joins TRBV30 to TRBJ1-1; D gene ambiguous. This CDR3 comprises 18 residues. Germline CDR1 and CDR2: GTSNPN and SVGIG (reference sequence). The V end was cut by 3 bases, the J end by 0 bases, with 23 bases between. The CDR3 nucleotides are TGTGCCTGGAGCCGAGGACCAATCTCAGGCGGGGTGAACACTGAAGCTTTCTTT. Protein product: CAWSRGPISGGVNTEAFF.

This clone was seen only once. The V call is TRBV9, the J call TRBJ1-1; a weak D match, TRBD1 (5 bases). This CDR3 is 14 amino acids long. V lost 0 bases to trimming and J lost 6 bases, with 12 bases between them. Per germline, CDR1 SGDLS and CDR2 YYNGEE. The CDR3 region is CASSVGAGWSEAFF. Written as DNA, the CDR3 is TGTGCCAGCAGCGTAGGGGCAGGGTGGTCTGAAGCTTTCTTT. The whole variable domain, remainder taken from reference TRBV9 and TRBJ1-1, is DSGVTQTPKHLITATGQRVTLRCSPRSGDLSVYWYQQSLDQGLQFLIQYYNGEERAKGNILERFSAQQFPDLHSELNLSSLELGDSALYFCASSVGAGWSEAFFGQGTRLTVV.

This clone has only one observation. The chain employs TRBV7-9 and TRBJ2-1; D unclear. Germline-derived CDR1 and CDR2 are SEHNR and FQNEAQ (reference sequence). The CDR3 is made up of 11 amino acids. Trimming cost V 5 bases and J 8 bases, with 7 bases left between them. The CDR3 sequence is CASSPKDEQFF. The DNA for the CDR3 is TGTGCCAGCAGCCCAAAAGATGAGCAGTTCTTC.

This clone was seen just once. The V and J genes are TRBV27 and TRBJ2-3; D perhaps matches TRBD1 (5 bases). This CDR3 is built from 18 residues. Germline V lookup: CDR1 MNHEY, CDR2 SMNVEV (reference sequence). V gave up 4 bases and J gave up 3 bases, with 23 bases separating them. The CDR3, as DNA: TGTGCCAGCAGTTCATTCCCTCGCGATGGGGCGCAGACAGATACGCAGTATTTT. This translates into CASSSFPRDGAQTDTQYF.

The chain uses TRBV30 and TRBJ1-5; 8 bases map to TRBD1. The ends lost 1 base at V and 4 bases at J; junction bases unmatched: 12. The CDR3 consists of 17 residues. CDR1 is GTSNPN and CDR2 is SVGIG in the germline V gene (reference sequence). The CDR3 bases are TGTGCCTGGAGTGCTTACACCGGGACAGGAATTAATCAGCCCCAGCATTTT. Residues: CAWSAYTGTGINQPQHF.

The V call is TRBV27, the J call TRBJ2-7; no definite D call. The CDR3 runs to 12 residues. Germline V gene sequence: CDR1 MNHEY, CDR2 SMNVEV (reference sequence). V was clipped by 5 bases and J by 7 bases, with 12 bases between them. The CDR3 loop is CASSHPFKEQYF. The CDR3 nucleotides read TGTGCCAGCAGTCACCCCTTTAAAGAGCAGTACTTC.

V gene TRBV7-3 combines with J gene TRBJ2-3, with D possibly being TRBD2 (6 bases). This CDR3 spans 15 amino acids. V was trimmed by 3 bases and J by 4 bases, leaving 14 bases between them. Germline CDR1 is SGHTA and CDR2 is FQGTGA. This chain's CDR3 is CASSFRGANPDTQYF. Here the CDR3 DNA reads TGTGCCAGCAGCTTTCGCGGGGCGAACCCAGATACGCAGTATTTT.

The chain employs TRBV10-3 and TRBJ1-2, with 9 bases that match TRBD1. This CDR3 is 14 amino acids long. The germline CDR1 and CDR2 sequences are ENHRY and SYGVKD. The ends lost 6 bases at V and 7 bases at J; junction bases unmatched: 9. The CDR3 sequence is CAIRGTGSPFGYTF. The CDR3 DNA follows: TGTGCCATCAGGGGGACAGGGTCCCCTTTTGGCTACACCTTC.

The rearrangement uses TRBV28 and TRBJ1-4; D is undetermined. The germline V and J ends were trimmed by 3 bases and 13 bases, with 12 bases remaining between them. The CDR3 length is 12 residues. The germline CDR1 and CDR2 sequences are MDHEN and SYDVKM. The CDR3: CASSFGSSRLFF. CDR3 sequence (DNA): TGTGCCAGCAGTTTTGGCAGTTCGAGACTGTTTTTT.

This chain joins TRBV24-1 and TRBJ2-1; 9 nucleotides align to TRBD1. Losses at the gene ends were 4 bases for V and 7 bases for J; bases not matched to a gene: 7. Germline lookup yields CDR1 KGHDR and CDR2 SFDVKD. This CDR3 is built from 15 residues. CDR3 region: CATSDPGQGWNEQFF. CDR3 nucleotide sequence: TGTGCCACCAGTGACCCGGGACAGGGTTGGAATGAGCAGTTCTTC.

The chain joins TRBV7-8 to TRBJ2-5, with 14 bases that match TRBD2. The germline gives CDR1 SGHVS, CDR2 FQNEAQ. The CDR3 contains 17 residues. V lost 0 bases and J lost 3; bases outside the gene matches: 3. The CDR3 is CASSLAGLAGGKETQYF. For the CDR3, the DNA is TGTGCCAGCAGCTTAGCAGGACTAGCGGGGGGTAAAGAGACCCAGTACTTC. Using reference TRBV7-8 and TRBJ2-5 for the parts outside the CDR3, the full variable domain is GAGVSQSPRYKVAKRGQDVALRCDPISGHVSLFWYQQALGQGPEFLTYFQNEAQLDKSGLPSDRFFAERPEGSVSTLKIQRTQQEDSAVYLCASSLAGLAGGKETQYFGPGTRLLVL.

The V gene is TRBV6-5, the J gene TRBJ1-2, with D unclear. Trimming shortened V by 6 bases and J by 4 bases, and 9 bases separated the two germline ends. CDR1 MNHEY and CDR2 SVGAGI come from the germline V gene. The CDR3 is 12 residues long. The CDR3 region is CASSPHSYGYTF. The DNA for the CDR3 is TGTGCCAGCAGCCCCCACAGCTATGGCTACACCTTC.

The chain carries TRBV12-3 or TRBV12-4 and TRBJ2-1, with D unresolved. The CDR3 extends over 13 amino acids. V dropped 3 bases and J dropped 6 bases, with 9 bases sitting between them. The CDR3 sequence: CASSFQWANEQFF. CDR3 DNA sequence: TGTGCCAGCAGTTTTCAGTGGGCCAATGAGCAGTTCTTC.

The chain combines TRBV5-1 with TRBJ2-7; 10 nucleotides line up with TRBD2. V was clipped by 4 bases and J by 6 bases; unmatched bases: 10. Germline loops: CDR1 SGHRS, CDR2 YFSETQ. The CDR3 consists of 15 residues. The CDR3 sequence is CASSITSGIPTEQYF. In DNA form, the CDR3 reads TGCGCCAGCAGCATTACTAGCGGGATCCCGACCGAGCAGTACTTC.

The rearrangement links TRBV12-3 or TRBV12-4 to TRBJ2-3; 7 bases match TRBD1. J was trimmed by 4 bases and V by 2 bases; bases with no gene match: 0. The CDR3 has 13 amino acids. DNA of the CDR3: TGTGCCAGCAGTTTACAGGGGGCAGATACGCAGTATTTT. Translating gives CASSLQGADTQYF.

The rearrangement joins TRBV12-3 or TRBV12-4 to TRBJ1-2; the match to TRBD1 covers 7 bases. This CDR3 region has 13 residues. V shed 3 bases, J shed 6 bases, and the junction held 4 bases outside the gene matches. The CDR3 DNA is TGTGCCAGCAGTTTCACAGGGGTGCATGGCTACACCTTC. Amino acid sequence: CASSFTGVHGYTF.

The gene calls are TRBV18 and TRBJ2-7; 7 bases map to TRBD2. Germline V gives CDR1 KGHSH, CDR2 LQKENI. V was clipped by 0 bases and J by 5 bases; unmatched bases: 7. This CDR3 region has 15 residues. The CDR3 sequence: CASSPPGRVDNEQYF. Here the CDR3 DNA reads TGTGCCAGCTCACCACCTGGGAGGGTAGACAACGAGCAGTACTTC.

The V call is TRBV5-6, the J call TRBJ2-7, with D perhaps TRBD1 or TRBD2 (7 bases each). Germline V CDR1 and CDR2: SGHDT, YYEEEE. The CDR3 spans 14 residues. Trimming pared 3 bases from V and 6 bases from J, leaving 16 bases between. The chain's CDR3 is CASSYTDREGEQYF. The CDR3, as DNA: TGTGCCAGCAGCTATACCGACAGGGAGGGCGAGCAGTACTTC.